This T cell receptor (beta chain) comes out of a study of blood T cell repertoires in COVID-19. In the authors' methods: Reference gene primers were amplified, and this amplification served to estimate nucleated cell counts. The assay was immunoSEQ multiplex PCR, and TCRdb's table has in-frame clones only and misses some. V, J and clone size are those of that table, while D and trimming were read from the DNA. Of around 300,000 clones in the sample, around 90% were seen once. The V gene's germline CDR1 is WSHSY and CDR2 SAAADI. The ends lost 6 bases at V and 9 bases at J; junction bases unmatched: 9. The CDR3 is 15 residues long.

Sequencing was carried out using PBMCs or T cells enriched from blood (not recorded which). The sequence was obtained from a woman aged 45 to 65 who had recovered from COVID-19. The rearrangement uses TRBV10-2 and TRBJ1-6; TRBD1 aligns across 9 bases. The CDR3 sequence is CASSAGTGSLSPLHF. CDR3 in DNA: TGCGCCAGCAGCGCCGGGACAGGGTCCCTTTCACCCCTCCACTTT.